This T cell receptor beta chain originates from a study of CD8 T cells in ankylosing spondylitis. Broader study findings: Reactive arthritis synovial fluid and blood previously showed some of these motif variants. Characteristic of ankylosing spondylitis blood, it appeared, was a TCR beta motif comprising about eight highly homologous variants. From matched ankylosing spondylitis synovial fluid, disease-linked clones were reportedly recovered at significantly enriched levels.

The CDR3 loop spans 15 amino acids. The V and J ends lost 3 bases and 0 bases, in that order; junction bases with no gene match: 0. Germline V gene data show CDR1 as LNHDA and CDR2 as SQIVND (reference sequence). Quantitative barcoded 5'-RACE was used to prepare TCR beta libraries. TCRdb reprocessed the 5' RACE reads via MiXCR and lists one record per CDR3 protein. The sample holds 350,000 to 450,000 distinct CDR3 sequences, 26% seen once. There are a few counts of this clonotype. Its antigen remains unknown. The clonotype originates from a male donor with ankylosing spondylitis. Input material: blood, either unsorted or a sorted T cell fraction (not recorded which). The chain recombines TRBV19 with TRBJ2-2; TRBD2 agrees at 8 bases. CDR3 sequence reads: CASSIGRANTGELFF. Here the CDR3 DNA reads TGTGCCAGTAGTATCGGGAGGGCGAACACCGGGGAGCTGTTTTTT.